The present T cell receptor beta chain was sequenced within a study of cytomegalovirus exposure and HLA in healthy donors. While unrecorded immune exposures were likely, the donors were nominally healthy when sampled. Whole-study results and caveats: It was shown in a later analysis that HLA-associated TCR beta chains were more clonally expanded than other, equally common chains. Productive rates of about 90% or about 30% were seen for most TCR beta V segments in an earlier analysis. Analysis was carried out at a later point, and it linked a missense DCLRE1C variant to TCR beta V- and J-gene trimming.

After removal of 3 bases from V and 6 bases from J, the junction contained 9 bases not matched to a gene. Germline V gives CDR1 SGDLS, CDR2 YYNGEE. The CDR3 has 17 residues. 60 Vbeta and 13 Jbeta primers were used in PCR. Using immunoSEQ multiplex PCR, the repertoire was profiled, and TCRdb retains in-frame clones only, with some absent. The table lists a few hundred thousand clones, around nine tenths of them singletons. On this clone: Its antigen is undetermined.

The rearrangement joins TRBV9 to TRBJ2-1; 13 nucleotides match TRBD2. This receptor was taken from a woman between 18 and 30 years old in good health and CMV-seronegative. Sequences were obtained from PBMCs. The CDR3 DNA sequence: TGTGCCAGCAGCGCGCCGGGACTAGCGGGGCTAAGCAATGAGCAGTTCTTC. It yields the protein CASSAPGLAGLSNEQFF.